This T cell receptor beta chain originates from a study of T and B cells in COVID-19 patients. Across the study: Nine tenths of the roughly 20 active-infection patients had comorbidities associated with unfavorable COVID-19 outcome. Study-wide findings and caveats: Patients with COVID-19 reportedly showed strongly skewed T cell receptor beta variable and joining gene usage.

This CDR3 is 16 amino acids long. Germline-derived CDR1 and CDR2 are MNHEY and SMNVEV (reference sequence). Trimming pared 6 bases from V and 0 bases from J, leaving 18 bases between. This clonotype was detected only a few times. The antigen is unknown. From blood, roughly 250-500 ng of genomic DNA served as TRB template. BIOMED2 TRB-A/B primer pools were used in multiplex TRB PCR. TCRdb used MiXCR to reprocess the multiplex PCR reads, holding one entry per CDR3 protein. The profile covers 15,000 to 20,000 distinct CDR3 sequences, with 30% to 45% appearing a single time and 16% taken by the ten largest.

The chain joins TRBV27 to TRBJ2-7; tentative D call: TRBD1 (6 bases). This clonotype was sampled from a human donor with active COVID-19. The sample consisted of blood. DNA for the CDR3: TGTGCCAGCAGGGGGGTACAGGGACCCCGCTCCTACGAGCAGTACTTC. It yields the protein CASRGVQGPRSYEQYF.